This entry lists 5 T cell receptor beta chains sequenced from one sample in a study of T cell responses to AZD1222 COVID-19 vaccine. Data came from immunoSEQ multiplex PCR; TCRdb stores just in-frame clones and leaves some out. The sample has about 150,000 clones; around nine tenths are singletons. Specimen: peripheral blood, collected on day 0 of AZD1222 vaccination. The receptors here all came from an adult in good health.

This sequence joins TRBV11-1 and TRBJ2-7; perhaps TRBD2 as D (5 bases). Germline CDR1 and CDR2: SGHAT and FQDESV (reference sequence). The CDR3 length is 15 residues. Between the trimmed V and J ends, which lost 5 bases and 7 bases, there was a span of 21 bases. This CDR3 reads CASSPSGKILGEQYF. In nucleotides, the CDR3 is TGTGCCAGCAGCCCCTCCGGGAAAATACTAGGGGAGCAGTACTTC. The whole variable domain, remainder taken from reference TRBV11-1 and TRBJ2-7, is EAEVAQSPRYKITEKSQAVAFWCDPISGHATLYWYRQILGQGPELLVQFQDESVVDDSQLPKDRFSAERLKGVDSTLKIQPAELGDSAMYLCASSPSGKILGEQYFGPGTRLTVT.

The J gene is TRBJ1-2, the V gene TRBV30, with D possibly being TRBD1 (5 bases). The length of the CDR3 is 13 residues. V was shortened by 2 bases and J by 8 bases, with 15 bases between the two germline ends. CDR1 GTSNPN and CDR2 SVGIG come from the germline V gene (reference sequence). The CDR3 region is CAWSRQGTSGYTF. DNA for the CDR3: TGTGCCTGGAGTCGCCAGGGCACGTCAGGCTACACCTTC.

The chain uses TRBV28 and TRBJ1-6; tentative D call: TRBD1 (6 bases). This CDR3 is 16 amino acids long. Germline V gene sequence: CDR1 MDHEN, CDR2 SYDVKM. V lost 4 bases to trimming and J lost 5 bases, with 15 bases between them. The CDR3 sequence: CASSSGVYRDNSPLHF. In nucleotides, the CDR3 is TGTGCCAGCAGTTCGGGCGTCTACAGGGATAATTCACCCCTCCACTTT.

This rearrangement joins TRBV6-1 to TRBJ1-2, with 8 nucleotides matching TRBD1. After removal of 3 bases from V and 5 bases from J, the junction contained 14 bases not matched to a gene. The CDR3 extends over 17 amino acids. Germline V gene lookup returns CDR1 MNHNS and CDR2 SASEGT. The CDR3 region is CASSDPTGDLKGYGYTF. The CDR3 DNA follows: TGTGCCAGCAGTGACCCGACAGGGGACCTAAAAGGGTATGGCTACACCTTC.

The chain employs TRBV12-5 and TRBJ1-1, with a weak D call TRBD1 (5 bases). The germline V and J ends were trimmed by 6 bases and 5 bases, with 19 bases remaining between them. Germline V gives CDR1 LGHNT, CDR2 FRNRAP. This CDR3 has 15 amino acids. CDR3 sequence (DNA): TGTGCTAGTGGCCCCGACCAGGGTAGAAGGACTGAAGCTTTCTTT. It translates to CASGPDQGRRTEAFF.